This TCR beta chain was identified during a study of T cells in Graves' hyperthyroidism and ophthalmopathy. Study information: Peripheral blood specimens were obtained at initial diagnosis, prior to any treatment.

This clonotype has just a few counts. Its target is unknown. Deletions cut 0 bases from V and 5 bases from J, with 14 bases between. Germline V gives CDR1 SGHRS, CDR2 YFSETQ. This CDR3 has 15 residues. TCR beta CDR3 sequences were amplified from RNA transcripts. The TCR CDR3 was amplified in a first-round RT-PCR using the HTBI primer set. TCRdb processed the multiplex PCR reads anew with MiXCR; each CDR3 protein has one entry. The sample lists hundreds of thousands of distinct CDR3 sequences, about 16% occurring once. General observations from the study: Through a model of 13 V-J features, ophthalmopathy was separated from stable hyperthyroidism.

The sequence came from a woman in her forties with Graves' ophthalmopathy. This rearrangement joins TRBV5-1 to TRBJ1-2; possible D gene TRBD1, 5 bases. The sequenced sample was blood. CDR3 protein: CASSLAAGKAYGYTF. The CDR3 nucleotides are TGCGCCAGCAGCTTGGCCGCAGGGAAAGCGTATGGCTACACCTTC.